This TCR beta chain was sequenced for a study of T-cell memory formation after mild COVID-19. Study-wide context: Largely, TCR clusters stayed within a single donor. Study conclusions and caveats: Clones contracting day 15 to 85 were balanced CD4/CD8; later expanders leaned CD4+. There were some responding clones in pre-infection memory, which suggested that cross-reactive memory had joined.

Regarding this clonotype: The antigen remains undetermined.

Germline V gene lookup returns CDR1 SEHNR and CDR2 FQNEAQ (reference sequence). Trimming removed 2 bases at V and 2 bases at J, with 8 bases between. The CDR3 contains 14 residues. MiXCR, applied by TCRdb to the 5' RACE reads, yields one record per CDR3 protein. The sample carries 300,000 to 350,000 distinct CDR3 sequences, 15% to 20% recorded once. This sequence was found in a young man who had mild COVID-19 (a few samples of this study predate the infection). Cell type and time point are not known. The sequencing sample was made of PBMCs or a T cell subset sorted from them (not recorded which). V gene TRBV7-9 combines with J gene TRBJ2-3; D gene ambiguous. CDR3 nucleotides: TGTGCCAGCAGCTTATCAGGCTACACAGATACGCAGTATTTT. As protein: CASSLSGYTDTQYF.